This T cell receptor beta chain is drawn from a study of cytomegalovirus exposure and HLA in healthy donors. Study-wide points: Evidence from a later analysis indicated that most CMV-associated TCR beta chains looked HLA-restricted. Most likely, a cluster of highly shared sequence variants arose as a sequencing artifact. The authors later linked a missense DCLRE1C variant to TCR beta V- and J-gene trimming. Analyses of presence/absence relied on an assumption of roughly uniform sequencing depth across donors.

The CDR3 covers 15 residues. Trimming removed 5 bases from V and 1 base from J; junction bases left unmatched: 4. Germline CDR1 and CDR2: PRHDT and FYEKMQ (reference sequence). PCR involved 60 Vbeta and 13 Jbeta primers. The assay was immunoSEQ multiplex PCR, and TCRdb's table has in-frame clones only and misses some. The top ten hold roughly a tenth of the sample, which has approximately 120,000 clones, around four fifths seen once. Regarding this clone: Its antigen is still unknown.

This receptor was taken from a man under 40 in good health and CMV-seropositive. The rearrangement uses TRBV13 and TRBJ2-7; 11 nucleotides agree with TRBD2. The specimen was PBMCs. The CDR3 region has the DNA TGTGCCAGCAGCCCGGCTAGCGGGAGGTCCTACGAGCAGTACTTC. Residues: CASSPASGRSYEQYF.